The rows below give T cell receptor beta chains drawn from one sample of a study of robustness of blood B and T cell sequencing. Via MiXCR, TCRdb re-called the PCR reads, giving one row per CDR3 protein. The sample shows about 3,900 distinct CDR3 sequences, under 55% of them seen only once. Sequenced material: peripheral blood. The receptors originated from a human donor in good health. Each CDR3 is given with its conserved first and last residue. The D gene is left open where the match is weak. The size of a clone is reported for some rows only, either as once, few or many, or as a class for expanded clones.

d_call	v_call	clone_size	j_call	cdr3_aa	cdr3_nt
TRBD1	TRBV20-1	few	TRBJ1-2	CSARDRGANYGYTF	TGCAGTGCTAGAGACAGGGGGGCTAACTATGGCTACACCTTC
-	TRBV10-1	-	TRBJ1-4	CASSGGGGEKLFF	TGCGCCAGCAGCGGGGGCGGAGGTGAAAAACTGTTTTTT
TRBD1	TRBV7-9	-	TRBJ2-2	CASSSLLGQGATGELFF	TGTGCCAGCAGCTCCCTATTAGGACAGGGGGCCACCGGGGAGCTGTTTTTT
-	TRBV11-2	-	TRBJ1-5	CASSPDGTPPQPQHF	TGTGCCAGCAGCCCGGACGGGACCCCCCCACAGCCCCAGCATTTT
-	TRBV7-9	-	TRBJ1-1	CASSPRPDLGTEAFF	TGTGCCAGCAGCCCCCGTCCCGACTTGGGTACTGAAGCTTTCTTT
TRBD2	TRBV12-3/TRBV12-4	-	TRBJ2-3	CASSFPLERTRRYF	TGTGCCAGCAGTTTTCCTCTAGAAAGGACTAGACGGTATTTT
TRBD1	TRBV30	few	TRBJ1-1	CAWSGATGAEAFF	TGTGCCTGGAGTGGGGCGACAGGGGCTGAAGCTTTCTTT
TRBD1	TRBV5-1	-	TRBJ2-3	CASSNRDREDTQYF	TGCGCCAGCAGCAACCGGGACAGAGAAGATACGCAGTATTTT
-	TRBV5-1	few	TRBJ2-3	CASSSRSSTDTQYF	TGCGCCAGCAGCTCAAGATCTAGCACAGATACGCAGTATTTT
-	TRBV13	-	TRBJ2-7	CASTPQGTYEQYF	TGTGCCAGCACCCCACAGGGAACCTACGAGCAGTACTTC
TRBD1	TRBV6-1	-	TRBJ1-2	CASRRGVLGQGHGYTF	TGTGCCAGCAGGCGGGGTGTCCTGGGACAGGGGCATGGCTACACCTTC
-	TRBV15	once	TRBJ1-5	CATSRDDSTPGNQPQHF	TGTGCCACCAGCAGAGATGATTCCACCCCGGGCAATCAGCCCCAGCATTTT
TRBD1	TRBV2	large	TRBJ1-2	CASNTDREGYGYTF	TGTGCCAGCAATACGGACAGGGAAGGTTATGGCTACACCTTC
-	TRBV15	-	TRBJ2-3	CATSRDMGGRADTQYF	TGTGCCACCAGCAGAGATATGGGGGGGCGGGCAGATACGCAGTATTTT
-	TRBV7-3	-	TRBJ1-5	CASSLDSLDTQHF	TGTGCCAGCAGCCTGGACAGTCTAGATACGCAGCATTTT
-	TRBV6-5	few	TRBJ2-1	CASRGNNEQFF	TGTGCCAGCAGGGGTAACAATGAGCAGTTCTTC
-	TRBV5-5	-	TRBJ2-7	CASSLLGEVYRYEQYF	TGTGCCAGCAGCTTGTTGGGGGAAGTCTACCGCTACGAGCAGTACTTC
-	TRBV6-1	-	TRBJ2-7	CASSEGSPYEQYF	TGTGCCAGCAGTGAAGGGTCTCCCTACGAGCAGTACTTC
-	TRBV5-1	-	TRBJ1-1	CASSLGGLRGTEAFF	TGCGCCAGCAGCTTGGGGGGGCTACGAGGCACTGAAGCTTTCTTT
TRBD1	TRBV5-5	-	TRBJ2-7	CASSFPGQGNEQYF	TGTGCCAGCAGCTTTCCGGGACAGGGTAACGAGCAGTACTTC
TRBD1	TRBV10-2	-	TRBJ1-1	CASDPSPDRGQRTEAFF	TGCGCCAGCGATCCCTCCCCGGACAGGGGGCAGAGGACTGAAGCTTTCTTT
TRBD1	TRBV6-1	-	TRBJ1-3	CASSQIQGDGNTIYF	TGTGCCAGCAGTCAAATACAGGGGGATGGAAACACCATATATTTT
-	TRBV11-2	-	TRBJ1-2	CASSLRLWDGYTF	TGTGCCAGCAGCTTACGCCTTTGGGATGGCTACACCTTC
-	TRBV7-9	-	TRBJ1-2	CASSFDRRDYTF	TGTGCCAGCAGCTTTGACCGACGGGACTACACCTTC
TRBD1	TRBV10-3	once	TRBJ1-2	CAISEPDRGIYGYTF	TGTGCCATCAGTGAGCCGGACAGGGGAATCTATGGCTACACCTTC
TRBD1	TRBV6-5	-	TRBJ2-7	CASSNLDRVYEQYF	TGTGCCAGCAGTAACCTAGACAGGGTGTACGAGCAGTACTTC
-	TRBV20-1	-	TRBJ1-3	CSARRAGTYSGNTIYF	TGCAGTGCTAGAAGGGCGGGCACCTACTCTGGAAACACCATATATTTT
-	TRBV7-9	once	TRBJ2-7	CASSLSSGVLPSYEQYF	TGTGCCAGCAGCTTGAGTTCTGGGGTCCTACCATCCTACGAGCAGTACTTC
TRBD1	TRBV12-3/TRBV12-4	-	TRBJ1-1	CASSPGTGYAEAFF	TGTGCCAGCAGTCCCGGGACAGGGTACGCTGAAGCTTTCTTT
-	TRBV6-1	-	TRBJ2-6	CASSLEGTGANVLTF	TGTGCCAGCAGCCTCGAGGGAACTGGGGCCAACGTCCTGACTTTC
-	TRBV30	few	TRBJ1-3	CAWSAWGNTIYF	TGTGCCTGGAGCGCATGGGGAAACACCATATATTTT
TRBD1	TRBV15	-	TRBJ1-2	CATSRRPDRGDGYTF	TGTGCCACCAGCAGACGCCCCGACAGGGGAGATGGCTACACCTTC
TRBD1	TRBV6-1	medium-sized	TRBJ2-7	CASRRGQSYEQYF	TGTGCCAGCAGACGGGGACAGTCCTACGAGCAGTACTTC
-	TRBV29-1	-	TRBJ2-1	CSVDVGDNEQFF	TGCAGCGTTGACGTCGGGGACAATGAGCAGTTCTTC
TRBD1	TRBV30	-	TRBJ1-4	CAWSVEGTGKEKLFF	TGTGCCTGGAGTGTAGAGGGGACAGGGAAGGAAAAACTGTTTTTT
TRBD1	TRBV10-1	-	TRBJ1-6	CASRRGTASSYNSPLHF	TGCGCCAGCAGGAGGGGGACAGCCAGCTCCTATAATTCACCCCTCCACTTT
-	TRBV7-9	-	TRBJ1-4	CASSASITTNEKLFF	TGTGCCAGCAGCGCCAGCATCACAACTAATGAAAAACTGTTTTTT
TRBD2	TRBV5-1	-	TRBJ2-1	CASSGLARAGGSYNEQFF	TGCGCCAGCAGCGGACTAGCTAGGGCGGGGGGGTCATACAATGAGCAGTTCTTC
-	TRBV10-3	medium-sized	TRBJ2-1	CAISESGDEQFF	TGTGCCATCAGTGAGAGTGGGGATGAGCAGTTCTTC
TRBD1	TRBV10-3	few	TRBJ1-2	CAISESGTGGGGYTF	TGTGCCATCAGTGAGTCGGGAACAGGGGGCGGTGGCTACACCTTC
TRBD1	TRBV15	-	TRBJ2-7	CATSRTYRSTGAEEQYF	TGTGCCACCAGCAGAACTTACCGCTCGACAGGGGCGGAGGAGCAGTACTTC
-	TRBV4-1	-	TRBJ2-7	CASSQGMQSSYEQYF	TGCGCCAGCAGCCAAGGTATGCAAAGCTCCTACGAGCAGTACTTC
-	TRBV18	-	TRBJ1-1	CASSLDRNTEAFF	TGTGCCAGCTCACTAGACCGTAACACTGAAGCTTTCTTT
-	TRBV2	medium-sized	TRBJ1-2	CASTFGTNYGYTF	TGTGCCAGCACCTTTGGGACTAACTATGGCTACACCTTC
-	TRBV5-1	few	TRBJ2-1	CASGGSHGEQFF	TGCGCCAGCGGGGGTTCCCACGGTGAGCAGTTCTTC